The 22 T cell receptor beta chains reported below all come from one sample, sequenced in a study of glioma-infiltrating T cells. Using RNA template, CDR3s of TCR alpha and beta were amplified with iRepertoire arm-PCR. One entry per CDR3 protein, called by TCRdb with MiXCR from the multiplex PCR reads. The sample has under 130,000 distinct CDR3 sequences, about 30% seen once. The sample consisted of glioma tissue, nonneoplastic brain tissue, or PBMCs (not recorded which). These receptors originate from a human donor with low-grade glioma or glioblastoma, undergoing nonglioma brain surgery, or in good health (not recorded which).

This clonotype appeared many times. The chain uses TRBV3-1 and TRBJ1-1, with D hard to call. The CDR3 contains 11 residues. V lost 1 base to trimming and J lost 4 bases, with 1 base between them. The germline CDR1 and CDR2 sequences are LGHDT and YNNKEL (reference sequence). CDR3 in amino acids: CASSQATEAFF. CDR3 nucleotides: TGTGCCAGCAGCCAAGCCACTGAAGCTTTCTTT.

This clonotype was counted at least ten times. The genes are TRBV7-2 and TRBJ2-6, with D tentatively TRBD2 (5 bases). Germline V gives CDR1 SGHTA, CDR2 FQGNSA. Between the trimmed V and J ends, which lost 5 bases and 1 base, there was a span of 12 bases. CDR3 size: 16 residues. CDR3 in amino acids: CASSPRAGSGANVLTF. CDR3 nucleotide sequence: TGTGCCAGCAGCCCTAGGGCGGGTTCTGGGGCCAACGTCCTGACTTTC. Full variable domain (outside the CDR3, taken from reference TRBV7-2 and TRBJ2-6): GAGVSQSPSNKVTEKGKDVELRCDPISGHTALYWYRQSLGQGLEFLIYFQGNSAPDKSGLPSDRFSAERTGGSVSTLTIQRTQQEDSAVYLCASSPRAGSGANVLTFGAGSRLTVL.

This clonotype was seen a few times. This sequence joins TRBV5-8 and TRBJ2-7; no clear D gene. Per the germline V gene, CDR1 is SGHTS and CDR2 is YDEGEE. The V gene lost 4 bases and the J gene lost 5 bases, with 19 bases spanning the gap. CDR3 size: 15 residues. The CDR3 sequence is CASSPLGIGYDEQYF. In nucleotides, the CDR3 is TGTGCCAGCAGCCCCCTTGGAATAGGGTACGACGAGCAGTACTTC. Full variable domain (outside the CDR3, taken from reference TRBV5-8 and TRBJ2-7): EAGVTQSPTHLIKTRGQQATLRCSPISGHTSVYWYQQALGLGLQFLLWYDEGEERNRGNFPPRFSGRQFPNYSSELNVNALELEDSALYLCASSPLGIGYDEQYFGPGTRLTVT.

On this clonotype: A read error may explain this, as a much larger clone is one base away. This chain uses TRBV6-5 with TRBJ1-2; D gene ambiguous. V was trimmed by 7 bases and J by 10 bases, leaving 22 bases between them. CDR3 length: 14 amino acids. Germline lookup yields CDR1 MNHEY and CDR2 SVGAGI. This CDR3 reads CASNNRLWTDVYTF. For the CDR3, the DNA is TGTGCCAGCAATAACCGGCTGTGGACGGATGTCTACACCTTC.

This clonotype was counted many times. The chain's CDR3 is CSATRRTGTQPQHF. The CDR3 DNA is TGCAGTGCTACCCGGAGGACAGGGACTCAGCCCCAGCATTTT. The chain couples TRBV20-1 to TRBJ1-5; 8 bases align to TRBD1. V was pared by 4 bases and J by 6 bases, with 8 bases of the junction left unmatched. Germline assignment: CDR1 DFQATT and CDR2 SNEGSKA (reference sequence). The CDR3 runs to 14 residues.

The rearrangement joins TRBV7-9 to TRBJ2-3; no clear D. The CDR3 sequence is 12 residues long. Trimming removed 5 bases at V and 5 bases at J, with 8 bases between. CDR1 and CDR2 from the germline V gene are SEHNR and FQNEAQ (reference sequence). The CDR3 DNA reads TGTGCCAGCAGCCAGCAGGTAGATACGCAGTATTTT. This encodes CASSQQVDTQYF.

This clonotype was detected ten times or more. This rearrangement joins TRBV20-1 to TRBJ2-1; TRBD2 might be the D (6 bases). From germline, CDR1 is DFQATT and CDR2 SNEGSKA (reference sequence). V lost 6 bases, J lost 0 bases, and 15 bases lay in between. CDR3 length: 15 residues. CDR3 amino acids: CSAQWGVSSYNEQFF. The CDR3 nucleotides read TGCAGTGCCCAATGGGGGGTGAGCTCCTACAATGAGCAGTTCTTC.

This chain connects TRBV5-1 to TRBJ1-1, with D unclear. The CDR3 totals 14 residues. V dropped 2 bases and J dropped 8 bases, with 16 bases sitting between them. The germline V gene has CDR1 SGHRS and CDR2 YFSETQ. The CDR3 region has the DNA TGCGCCAGCAGCTTAAACGGCGGCGCCATAGAAGCTTTCTTT. Its protein product is CASSLNGGAIEAFF.

This clonotype was counted ten times or more. The CDR3 reads CASSLRQGMNTGELFF. The CDR3 bases are TGTGCCAGCAGCTTACGTCAGGGAATGAACACCGGGGAGCTGTTTTTT. The V and J genes are TRBV7-6 and TRBJ2-2, with D maybe TRBD1 (5 bases). The CDR3 loop spans 16 amino acids. V lost 2 bases to trimming and J lost 1 base, with 11 bases between them. CDR1 is SGHVS, CDR2 FNYEAQ, per germline.

About this clonotype itself: A much larger clonotype is one base distant, so this may be a read error. CDR3 sequence: CSTSSTSGYTGTQYF. The DNA for the CDR3 is TGCAGTACCTCCTCCACTAGCGGATACACAGGTACGCAGTATTTT. The rearrangement links TRBV20-1 to TRBJ2-3; 8 nucleotides line up with TRBD2. Germline V gives CDR1 DFQATT, CDR2 SNEGSKA (reference sequence). This CDR3 comprises 15 residues.

This clonotype was picked up a small number of times. The chain combines TRBV29-1 with TRBJ2-3, with 8 bases identical to TRBD2. V shed 7 bases and J 3 bases; nucleotides not matched to a gene: 9. CDR1 SQVTM and CDR2 ANQGSEA come from the germline V gene. This CDR3 comprises 14 residues. CDR3 sequence (DNA): TGCAGCGCCCTGACTAGCGTATTGACAGATACGCAGTATTTT. Its protein is CSALTSVLTDTQYF.

This clonotype was recorded a few times. The chain uses TRBV14 and TRBJ2-7; tentatively, D is TRBD2 (5 bases). CDR3 length: 15 residues. Germline V lookup: CDR1 SGHDN, CDR2 FVKESK. Trimming cost V 0 bases and J 0 bases, with 9 bases left between them. The CDR3 protein is CASSQEPGISYEQYF. The CDR3 DNA reads as TGTGCCAGCAGCCAAGAACCGGGGATCTCCTACGAGCAGTACTTC.

This chain connects TRBV7-3 to TRBJ2-2, with 9 bases lining up with TRBD2. Trimming cost V 6 bases and J 6 bases; bases outside gene matches: 8. CDR1 is SGHTA, CDR2 FQGTGA, per germline. CDR3 length: 15 residues. The CDR3 nucleotides read TGTGCCAGCAGTCCTAGCGGGGTCCAAGCCGGGGAGCTGTTTTTT. Encoded protein: CASSPSGVQAGELFF. The entire variable domain, with the rest obtained from reference TRBV7-3 and TRBJ2-2, is as follows: GAGVSQTPSNKVTEKGKYVELRCDPISGHTALYWYRQSLGQGPEFLIYFQGTGAADDSGLPNDRFFAVRPEGSVSTLKIQRTERGDSAVYLCASSPSGVQAGELFFGEGSRLTVL.

This clonotype was observed a single time. This may arise from a read error, as a much more abundant clone is one base away. The chain combines TRBV3-1 with TRBJ2-3, with D perhaps being TRBD1 or TRBD2 (6 bases each). The germline gives CDR1 LGHDT, CDR2 YNNKEL (reference sequence). The V and J ends lost 6 bases and 8 bases respectively, with 15 bases between them. There are 13 residues in the CDR3. Here the CDR3 DNA reads TGTGCCAGCAGGGGGAGAGGGGGAGGTACGCAGTATTTT. This gives the protein CASRGRGGGTQYF.

Regarding this clonotype: Given a much more abundant clone one base away, this may be a read error. The V gene is TRBV6-5, the J gene TRBJ1-2; possible D gene TRBD1, 6 bases. The germline V gene encodes CDR1 MNHEY and CDR2 SVGAGI. The CDR3 is made up of 12 amino acids. Between the trimmed V and J ends, which lost 7 bases and 7 bases, there was a span of 13 bases. As DNA, the CDR3 is TGTGCCAGCAAAGGGGGATCGTCTGGCTACACCTTC. This codes for CASKGGSSGYTF.

This clonotype has at least ten counts. The chain recombines TRBV13 with TRBJ1-1; D is perhaps TRBD1 (6 bases). Trimming took 4 bases from V and 5 from J, leaving 14 bases between them. The CDR3 runs to 14 residues. Germline loops: CDR1 PRHDT, CDR2 FYEKMQ (reference sequence). This CDR3 is CASSYRDIETEAFF. DNA of the CDR3: TGTGCCAGCAGCTACAGGGACATAGAGACTGAAGCTTTCTTT.

This clonotype has a handful of counts. The chain carries TRBV3-1 and TRBJ1-1; maybe TRBD1 (6 bases). Trimming cost V 4 bases and J 1 base, with 19 bases left between them. The CDR3 loop spans 17 amino acids. Germline loops: CDR1 LGHDT, CDR2 YNNKEL (reference sequence). The chain's CDR3 is CASSPTGARVGNTEAFF. The DNA for the CDR3 is TGTGCCAGCAGCCCAACGGGGGCGCGGGTGGGGAACACTGAAGCTTTCTTT.

At least ten counts were recorded for this clonotype. V is TRBV7-2 and J is TRBJ2-5; 11 bases match TRBD2. The CDR3 contains 16 residues. V lost 1 base to trimming and J lost 2 bases; unmatched junction nucleotides: 3. Looked up from germline, CDR1 is SGHTA and CDR2 is FQGNSA. The CDR3 spells CASSLGLAGGQETQYF. The CDR3 DNA follows: TGTGCCAGCAGCTTAGGTCTAGCGGGAGGACAAGAGACCCAGTACTTC.

In the case of this clonotype: At one end, the junction sequence differs from germline, possibly due to a read error. This chain links TRBV29-1 with TRBJ2-2; no firm D call. The CDR3 is 13 amino acids. CDR1 and CDR2 (germline): SQVTM, ANQGSEA. The CDR3, as DNA: TGCAGCGTCCGTACACCGAACAGCGGGGAGCTGTTTTTT. Its translation: CSVRTPNSGELFF.

This rearrangement joins TRBV4-3 to TRBJ2-3; either TRBD1 or TRBD2 may supply D (6 bases each). Trimming stripped 4 bases from V and 1 base from J, with 15 bases between. Germline V gives CDR1 LGHNA, CDR2 YSLEER. The length of the CDR3 is 16 residues. The CDR3 sequence is CASSLSPGGGTDTQYF. The CDR3 region has the DNA TGCGCCAGCAGCCTTAGCCCCGGGGGCGGCACAGATACGCAGTATTTT.

In regard to this clonotype: This may be a read error, as it is one base from a much larger clone. The chain couples TRBV14 to TRBJ2-5; 7 positions agree with TRBD1. From germline, CDR1 is SGHDN and CDR2 FVKESK. The CDR3 extends over 15 amino acids. The CDR3 DNA reads TGTGCCAGCAGCCACTGGACAGGTTTCCAAGAGACCAAGTACTTC. It codes for CASSHWTGFQETKYF.

This chain joins TRBV7-2 and TRBJ2-3; 8 bases align to TRBD2. With 1 base clipped from V and 4 bases from J, the junction kept 7 bases outside the gene matches. The length of the CDR3 is 16 residues. The germline CDR1 and CDR2 sequences are SGHTA and FQGNSA. CDR3 amino acids: CASSLGGSGTPDTQYF. The CDR3 region has the DNA TGTGCCAGCAGCTTAGGCGGTAGCGGGACCCCAGATACGCAGTATTTT.